This T cell receptor (beta chain) was sequenced for a study of regulatory T cells in long-lasting Graves disease. This clonotype showed up many times. For TCR beta, libraries came from iRepertoire HTBI primers and Arm-PCR of CDR3 regions. Each CDR3 protein gets one entry after TCRdb re-called the multiplex PCR reads with MiXCR. Altogether around 400,000 distinct CDR3 sequences are present, about 15% being singletons, with the ten largest covering under 9%. Indicated time point: newly diagnosed GD, antithyroid drugs for less than 3 months. The TCR library was made from RNA extracted from PBMCs. With V trimmed by 5 bases and J by 3 bases, 10 bases remained unmatched. This CDR3 has 18 amino acids. The germline gives CDR1 SGHVS, CDR2 FNYEAQ. This sample was shared with a second study, whose subject was T cells in Graves' hyperthyroidism and ophthalmopathy.

The TCR was taken from a woman aged 40 to 50 with Graves disease. The V and J genes are TRBV7-6 and TRBJ2-3; the match to TRBD2 covers 14 bases. This specimen consisted of peripheral blood mononuclear cells (PBMCs), obtained at new diagnosis, from a patient treated with antithyroid drugs. The CDR3 protein is CASSPRLAGGPDTDTQYF. CDR3 DNA: TGTGCCAGCAGCCCTAGACTAGCGGGAGGGCCTGATACAGATACGCAGTATTTT. Full variable domain (outside the CDR3, taken from reference TRBV7-6 and TRBJ2-3): GAGVSQSPRYKVTKRGQDVALRCDPISGHVSLYWYRQALGQGPEFLTYFNYEAQQDKSGLPNDRFSAERPEGSISTLTIQRTEQRDSAMYRCASSPRLAGGPDTDTQYFGPGTRLTVL.